One and the same sample provided the 10 T cell receptor beta chains below, sequenced in a study of blood T cell repertoires in COVID-19. The table came from immunoSEQ multiplex PCR; TCRdb's copy has only in-frame clones and leaves some out. Of about 170,000 clones in the sample, roughly 91% were seen once. The specimen sequenced was peripheral blood. Receptor source: a woman aged 45-60 years with acute or convalescent COVID-19.

The chain carries TRBV3-1 (or the pseudogene TRBV3-2) and TRBJ1-1, with 8 bases fitting TRBD1. CDR1 is LGHDT and CDR2 is YNNKEL in the germline V gene (reference sequence). This CDR3 region has 16 residues. V lost 0 bases to trimming and J lost 8 bases; unmatched junction nucleotides: 11. CDR3: CASSQDWTGRVSEAFF. In DNA, the CDR3 is TGTGCCAGCAGCCAAGATTGGACAGGGCGAGTATCGGAAGCTTTCTTT.

This chain links TRBV3-1 (or the pseudogene TRBV3-2) with TRBJ2-7, with a tentative D call TRBD1 (5 bases). The CDR3 is 12 residues long. Trimming cost V 4 bases and J 2 bases, with 6 bases left between them. From germline, CDR1 is LGHDT and CDR2 YNNKEL (reference sequence). The CDR3 region has the DNA TGTGCCAGCAGCCCAGGGCCCTACGAGCAGTACTTC. Translation: CASSPGPYEQYF.

Only a few counts were recorded for this clone. The genes are TRBV28 and TRBJ1-6; 7 bases are a match to TRBD1. Germline lookup yields CDR1 MDHEN and CDR2 SYDVKM. The V and J ends lost 6 bases and 10 bases, in that order; junction bases with no gene match: 15. The CDR3 contains 16 residues. The CDR3 nucleotides are TGTGCCAGCAGCCTCTTTCCGGGACAGAACTCCTCACCCCTCCACTTT. The encoded protein is CASSLFPGQNSSPLHF.

In the case of this clone: The sample holds other DNA sequences that translate to the same CDR3. The CDR3 bases are TGTGCCAGCAGCGCTGGGGGGGGCTCCTACAATGAGCAGTTCTTC. Encoded protein: CASSAGGGSYNEQFF. The gene calls are TRBV9 and TRBJ2-1; 7 bases line up with TRBD2. CDR3 size: 15 residues. The germline V gene has CDR1 SGDLS and CDR2 YYNGEE. Trimming cost V 3 bases and J 0 bases; bases outside gene matches: 3.

J is TRBJ1-6 and V is TRBV27; D is possibly TRBD1 (6 bases). Germline CDR1 and CDR2: MNHEY and SMNVEV (reference sequence). Trimming removed 3 bases from V and 7 bases from J, with 10 bases in between. The CDR3 loop spans 14 amino acids. CDR3 bases: TGTGCCAGCAGTTTGGACAGTGCAAATTCACCCCTCCACTTT. Protein: CASSLDSANSPLHF.

The J gene is TRBJ1-3, the V gene TRBV7-2; D is undetermined. The germline V and J ends were trimmed by 1 base and 0 bases, with 10 bases remaining between them. The CDR3 consists of 16 residues. CDR1 is SGHTA, CDR2 FQGNSA, per germline. The CDR3 sequence is CASSLVGSVSGNTIYF. The CDR3 DNA sequence: TGTGCCAGCAGCTTAGTTGGCAGCGTCTCTGGAAACACCATATATTTT.

The chain uses TRBV4-3 and TRBJ2-7, with D tentatively TRBD1 (5 bases). Trimming left V 2 bases short and J 5 bases short, with 7 bases between. The CDR3 length is 12 residues. CDR1 and CDR2 from the germline V gene are LGHNA and YSLEER. In nucleotides, the CDR3 is TGCGCCAGCAGCCAACAGGGAAACGAGCAGTACTTC. Protein product: CASSQQGNEQYF.

This chain joins TRBV7-8 and TRBJ1-1; D is unclear. CDR1 is SGHVS, CDR2 FQNEAQ, per germline. V shed 4 bases and J shed 1 base, with 7 bases lying between them. The CDR3 spans 13 residues. The CDR3 DNA is TGTGCCAGCAGCTACAGTCCGAACACTGAAGCTTTCTTT. Translating gives CASSYSPNTEAFF.

This chain uses TRBV24-1 with TRBJ2-5, with 10 bases that match TRBD2. Germline values: CDR1 KGHDR, CDR2 SFDVKD. Trimming removed 4 bases from V and 5 bases from J; junction bases left unmatched: 6. The length of the CDR3 is 15 residues. The CDR3 here is CATSDLAGARETQYF. The CDR3 DNA reads as TGTGCCACCAGTGACCTAGCGGGAGCTCGGGAGACCCAGTACTTC.

CDR3 amino acids: CASSLGTGNEKLFF. The CDR3 bases are TGTGCCAGCAGCTTGGGGACAGGGAATGAAAAACTGTTTTTT. The chain recombines TRBV5-4 with TRBJ1-4; TRBD1 aligns across 8 bases. Germline CDR1 SGHNT, CDR2 YYREEE (reference sequence). The junction had 0 bases not matched to a gene; V was cut back by 0 bases and J by 5 bases. The CDR3 extends over 14 amino acids.